This TCR beta chain was sequenced during a study of memory CD4+ T cells and cytomegalovirus serostatus. Overall study results and limits: About 40% of the roughly 160 known CMV-associated TCRbeta sequences appeared in CD4+ memory. The CMV-associated TCR signature appears largely within the CD4+ memory repertoire.

The sort gate was single viable CD3+CD4+CD8-CD45RO+ cells for memory CD4+ T cells. Donors' CMV status reflects serum IgG against pp150, pp28, p38, p52. Method: immunoSEQ multiplex PCR; TCRdb's copy keeps in-frame clones and lacks some. The data hold around 25,000 clones, with more than 75% observed a single time. The length of the CDR3 is 16 residues. The V end was cut by 1 base, the J end by 2 bases, with 18 bases between. The germline V gene encodes CDR1 SQVTM and CDR2 ANQGSEA. This clone appeared a few times. Its specificity is not known. The sample was memory CD4+ T cells from blood. The J gene is TRBJ2-7, the V gene TRBV29-1; no clear D gene. This receptor was obtained from an adult in good health and CMV-seronegative. For the CDR3, the DNA is TGCAGCGTTGAAGTATCAGGTTACACCCCTCCCTACGAGCAGTACTTC. It codes for CSVEVSGYTPPYEQYF.